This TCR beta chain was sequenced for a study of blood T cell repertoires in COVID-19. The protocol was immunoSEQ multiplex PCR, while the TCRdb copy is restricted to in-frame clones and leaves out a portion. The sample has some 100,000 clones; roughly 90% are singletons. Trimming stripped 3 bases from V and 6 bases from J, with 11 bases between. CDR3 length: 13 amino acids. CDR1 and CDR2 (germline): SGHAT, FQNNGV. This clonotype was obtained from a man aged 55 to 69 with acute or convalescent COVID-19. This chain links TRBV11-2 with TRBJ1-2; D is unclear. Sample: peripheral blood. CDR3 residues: CASSFDNRHGYTF. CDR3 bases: TGTGCCAGCAGCTTCGACAACCGACATGGCTACACCTTC.